This TCR beta chain appears in the sequencing data of a study of blood T cell repertoires in COVID-19. CDR1 and CDR2 (germline): KGHSH, LQKENI. Trimming left V 5 bases short and J 6 bases short, with 10 bases between. The CDR3 is 13 residues long. Here immunoSEQ multiplex PCR was the method, and the copy in TCRdb shows in-frame clones only, minus some. In the table there are around 69,000 clones, roughly 82% of which are singletons. This clonotype originated in a woman between 55 and 75 years old with acute or convalescent COVID-19. V and J are TRBV18 and TRBJ1-4; D is unresolved. What was sequenced was peripheral blood. CDR3 coding DNA: TGTGCCAGCTCAGCAGACGGGTATGAAAAACTGTTTTTT. Translation: CASSADGYEKLFF.